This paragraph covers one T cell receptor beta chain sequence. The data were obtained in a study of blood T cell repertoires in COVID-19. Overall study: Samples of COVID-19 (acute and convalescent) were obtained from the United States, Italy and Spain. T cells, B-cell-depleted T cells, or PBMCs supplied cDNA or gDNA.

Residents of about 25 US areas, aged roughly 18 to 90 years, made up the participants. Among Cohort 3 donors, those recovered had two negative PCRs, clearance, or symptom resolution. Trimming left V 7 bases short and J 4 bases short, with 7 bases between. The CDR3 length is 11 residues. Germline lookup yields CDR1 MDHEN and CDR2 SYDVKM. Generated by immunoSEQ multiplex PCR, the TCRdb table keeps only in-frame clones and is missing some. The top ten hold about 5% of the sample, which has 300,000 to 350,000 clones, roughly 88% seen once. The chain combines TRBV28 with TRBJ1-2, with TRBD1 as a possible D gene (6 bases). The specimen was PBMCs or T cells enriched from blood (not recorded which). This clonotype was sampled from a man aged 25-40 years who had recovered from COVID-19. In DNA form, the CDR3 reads TGTGCCAGCATGGACAGCTATGGCTACACCTTC. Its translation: CASMDSYGYTF.